Each of the 25 T cell receptor beta chains below was sequenced from the same sample in a study of T-cell memory formation after mild COVID-19. MiXCR, run by TCRdb on the 5' RACE reads, gives a single entry per CDR3 protein. The sample records a few hundred thousand distinct CDR3 sequences, 20% to 25% being singletons. The specimen sequenced was PBMCs or a T cell subset sorted from them (not recorded which). Every receptor here comes from a man between 18 and 29 years old who had mild COVID-19 (a few samples of this study predate the infection). Cell type and time point are not known.

This clonotype was seen a handful of times. The chain links TRBV7-2 to TRBJ2-7, with 9 bases that match TRBD1. CDR1 is SGHTA, CDR2 FQGNSA, per germline. The CDR3 covers 13 residues. V lost 4 bases and J lost 7; bases outside the gene matches: 5. For the CDR3, the DNA is TGTGCCAGCAGCTCTAACAGGGGGCAAGAGCAGTACGTC. Translated: CASSSNRGQEQYV.

The rearrangement uses TRBV5-1 and TRBJ2-7, with D perhaps matching TRBD2 (5 bases). CDR3 size: 13 residues. CDR1 and CDR2 (germline): SGHRS, YFSETQ. V lost 3 bases and J lost 7, with 14 bases in between. CDR3 region: CASSSGRGREQYV. Here the CDR3 DNA reads TGCGCCAGCAGCTCAGGACGGGGTCGGGAGCAGTACGTC.

V usage is TRBV5-1 and J usage is TRBJ2-5, with 9 bases fitting TRBD1. CDR1 is SGHRS and CDR2 is YFSETQ in the germline V gene. The CDR3 totals 16 residues. V trimming: 4 bases; J trimming: 4 bases; junction bases outside the gene matches: 11. This CDR3 reads CASSPGTGLDRETQYF. The CDR3 bases are TGCGCCAGCAGCCCGGGGACAGGGTTAGATCGAGAGACCCAGTACTTC. The whole variable domain, remainder taken from reference TRBV5-1 and TRBJ2-5, is KAGVTQTPRYLIKTRGQQVTLSCSPISGHRSVSWYQQTPGQGLQFLFEYFSETQRNKGNFPGRFSGRQFSNSRSEMNVSTLELGDSALYLCASSPGTGLDRETQYFGPGTRLLVL.

This clonotype was seen only a few times. The chain joins TRBV6-2 or TRBV6-3 to TRBJ1-1, with 8 nucleotides matching TRBD1. This CDR3 is built from 14 residues. V lost 2 bases and J lost 5; bases outside the gene matches: 4. CDR1 and CDR2 from the germline V gene are MNHEY and SVGEGT. The CDR3 DNA is TGTGCCAGCAGTTACACAGGGGGGAGGACTGAAGCTTTCTTT. Its translation: CASSYTGGRTEAFF.

This chain connects TRBV27 to TRBJ2-7; no clear D gene. The germline V gene encodes CDR1 MNHEY and CDR2 SMNVEV (reference sequence). V was shortened by 4 bases and J by 0 bases, with 10 bases between the two germline ends. The CDR3 runs to 14 residues. The CDR3 DNA follows: TGTGCCAGCAGTTGGGGAAGTCCCTCCTACGAGCAGTACTTC. Translation gives CASSWGSPSYEQYF.

This clonotype was observed a few times. This chain connects TRBV20-1 to TRBJ2-1; 8 bases map to TRBD2. This CDR3 contains 15 residues. V shed 6 bases and J 5 bases; nucleotides not matched to a gene: 12. Germline CDR1 reads DFQATT; CDR2 reads SNEGSKA (reference sequence). In DNA, the CDR3 is TGCAGTGCGCTCAACCGGCGGGGGGCCCACAATGAGCAGTTCTTC. Translated: CSALNRRGAHNEQFF.

The chain employs TRBV16 and TRBJ2-3, with 9 bases matching TRBD2. Per the germline V gene, CDR1 is KGHSY and CDR2 is FQNENV. Trimming cost V 3 bases and J 5 bases; bases outside gene matches: 9. The CDR3 runs to 16 residues. The CDR3 region is CASSHPASGAGDTQYF. CDR3 coding DNA: TGTGCCAGCAGCCATCCGGCTAGCGGGGCTGGAGATACGCAGTATTTT.

Only a few counts were recorded for this clonotype. The chain carries TRBV2 and TRBJ2-5; a possible D gene is TRBD1 (6 bases). The CDR3 has 12 residues. Trimming left V 11 bases short and J 4 bases short, with 14 bases between. The germline gives CDR1 SNHLY, CDR2 FYNNEI. Here the CDR3 reads CAGEQGVETQYF. The CDR3 bases are TGTGCCGGCGAACAGGGTGTAGAGACCCAGTACTTC.

This clonotype was recorded a few times. The chain has TRBV9 and TRBJ2-5; D not resolved. CDR1 SGDLS and CDR2 YYNGEE come from the germline V gene. This CDR3 is built from 13 residues. With 4 bases removed from V and 4 bases from J, the gap between germline ends came to 11 bases. CDR3 DNA: TGTGCCAGCAGCATTAGCCCCGGAGAGACCCAGTACTTC. Its translation: CASSISPGETQYF.

The chain combines TRBV7-6 with TRBJ2-3; D gene ambiguous. The V end lost 5 bases, the J end lost 4 bases, and 13 bases lay between the germline ends. Germline lookup yields CDR1 SGHVS and CDR2 FNYEAQ. This CDR3 region has 14 residues. The CDR3 DNA follows: TGTGCCAGCAGCGCAAGCGCCGGTGCAGATACGCAGTATTTT. Translating it yields CASSASAGADTQYF.

This chain connects TRBV12-3 or TRBV12-4 to TRBJ1-2; 7 nucleotides line up with TRBD1. With 5 bases clipped from V and 5 bases from J, the junction kept 8 bases outside the gene matches. The CDR3 runs 14 residues. As DNA, the CDR3 is TGTGCCAGCAGTACCAGGGGGAGGTGGTATGGCTACACCTTC. This sequence encodes CASSTRGRWYGYTF.

This clonotype has only a few counts. The J gene is TRBJ2-5, the V gene TRBV7-7; perhaps TRBD2 as D (6 bases). There are 13 residues in the CDR3. CDR1 and CDR2 (germline): SSHAT, FNYEAQ (reference sequence). Trimming took 5 bases from V and 5 from J, leaving 12 bases between them. CDR3: CASSRGNGETQYF. The DNA for the CDR3 is TGTGCCAGCAGCCGGGGGAATGGGGAGACCCAGTACTTC.

The V call is TRBV20-1, the J call TRBJ2-2; 8 bases match TRBD2. There are 16 residues in the CDR3. V lost 5 bases to trimming and J lost 4 bases; unmatched junction nucleotides: 12. Per germline, CDR1 DFQATT and CDR2 SNEGSKA (reference sequence). CDR3 sequence: CSAPDTGTRGTGELFF. CDR3 nucleotides: TGCAGTGCTCCAGACACCGGGACTAGAGGCACCGGGGAGCTGTTTTTT.

This clonotype was counted between two and nine times. The chain carries TRBV20-1 and TRBJ2-3; D remains unclear. The CDR3 totals 14 residues. Germline V gene lookup returns CDR1 DFQATT and CDR2 SNEGSKA (reference sequence). V was trimmed by 1 base and J by 1 base, leaving 9 bases between them. CDR3 in amino acids: CSARGSEGTDTQYF. CDR3 in DNA: TGCAGTGCTAGAGGATCAGAGGGCACAGATACGCAGTATTTT.

This chain joins TRBV2 and TRBJ2-2; D not resolved. This CDR3 contains 14 residues. Trimming removed 1 base at V and 6 bases at J, with 9 bases between. Germline loops: CDR1 SNHLY, CDR2 FYNNEI. The DNA of the CDR3 is TGTGCCAGCAGTGAAGTTCAGGCGGCCGGGGAGCTGTTTTTT. It is translated as CASSEVQAAGELFF.

There are a few counts of this clonotype. The chain employs TRBV10-3 and TRBJ2-5, with D possibly called TRBD1 or TRBD2 (5 bases each). The CDR3 length is 15 residues. Trimming removed 3 bases at V and 7 bases at J, with 18 bases between. In germline, CDR1 is ENHRY, CDR2 SYGVKD. CDR3 DNA sequence: TGTGCCATCAGTGAACCTGAGGGACCCCGGGCGACCCAGTACTTC. Its protein product is CAISEPEGPRATQYF.

This clonotype was seen a handful of times. This chain links TRBV11-2 with TRBJ2-1; a weak D match, TRBD2 (5 bases). CDR3 size: 17 residues. Germline values: CDR1 SGHAT, CDR2 FQNNGV. V was shortened by 0 bases and J by 7 bases, with 19 bases between the two germline ends. CDR3 in DNA: TGTGCCAGCAGCTTAGACCCTGAAGCGGCGATTTGGAATGAGCAGTTCTTC. Its translation: CASSLDPEAAIWNEQFF.

This clonotype was detected many times. CDR3 residues: CASSTSGGQQFF. CDR3 DNA: TGTGCCAGTAGTACATCGGGGGGGCAACAGTTCTTC. V gene TRBV19 combines with J gene TRBJ2-1, with 8 bases that match TRBD2. V dropped 4 bases and J dropped 13; count of bases not matched to a gene: 6. The CDR3 consists of 12 residues. Germline assignment: CDR1 LNHDA and CDR2 SQIVND (reference sequence).

This clonotype was seen only a few times. The chain combines TRBV6-2 or TRBV6-3 with TRBJ2-7, with 10 bases aligning to TRBD2. V lost 5 bases and J lost 6; bases outside the gene matches: 13. Germline V gives CDR1 MNHEY, CDR2 SVGEGT. The CDR3 is 16 amino acids. For the CDR3, the DNA is TGTGCCAGCAGTGTCGAAGCGGGGGGGCCTTTCCGCGAGCAGTACTTC. It codes for CASSVEAGGPFREQYF.

The sample holds a few counts of this clonotype. The V call is TRBV9, the J call TRBJ2-1; 8 bases are a match to TRBD2. The length of the CDR3 is 16 residues. Germline loops: CDR1 SGDLS, CDR2 YYNGEE. Trimming cost V 3 bases and J 4 bases; bases outside gene matches: 9. The CDR3 spells CASSAARVAGYNEQFF. CDR3 DNA: TGTGCCAGCAGCGCCGCGAGGGTAGCGGGGTACAATGAGCAGTTCTTC.

The J gene is TRBJ1-1, the V gene TRBV28; no clear D. The CDR3 totals 15 residues. Per germline, CDR1 MDHEN and CDR2 SYDVKM. V shed 5 bases and J shed 1 base, with 14 bases lying between them. DNA of the CDR3: TGTGCCAGCAGTCATGGACCGGGAGGGAACACTGAAGCTTTCTTT. Protein sequence: CASSHGPGGNTEAFF.

This clonotype was observed a handful of times. CDR3 in amino acids: CASSYSRDGYTF. The CDR3 DNA is TGTGCCAGCAGTTACTCCCGGGATGGCTACACCTTC. This rearrangement joins TRBV6-6 to TRBJ1-2; D is undetermined. Trimming took off 0 bases at V and 6 bases at J, with 5 bases between the two ends. This CDR3 is 12 amino acids long. Germline V gene lookup returns CDR1 MNHNY and CDR2 SVGAGI (reference sequence).

This clonotype occurred many times. This chain links TRBV28 with TRBJ1-4, with 9 bases fitting TRBD1. The CDR3 has 14 amino acids. Germline V gene data show CDR1 as MDHEN and CDR2 as SYDVKM. Germline trimming cut 6 bases from V and 8 bases from J; bases unmatched to any gene: 7. Here the CDR3 DNA reads TGTGCCAGCAGCATTGGGACAGGGCGAGAAAAACTGTTTTTT. It is translated as CASSIGTGREKLFF. The complete variable domain, with remaining parts taken from reference TRBV28 and TRBJ1-4, reads DVKVTQSSRYLVKRTGEKVFLECVQDMDHENMFWYRQDPGLGLRLIYFSYDVKMKEKGDIPEGYSVSREKKERFSLILESASTNQTSMYLCASSIGTGREKLFFGSGTQLSVL.

The table lists this clonotype with a few counts. V gene TRBV7-2 combines with J gene TRBJ2-1; D call uncertain. The V and J ends lost 1 base and 6 bases respectively, with 7 bases between them. The CDR3 has 13 amino acids. CDR1 SGHTA and CDR2 FQGNSA come from the germline V gene. The CDR3 here is CASSLGPPNEQFF. CDR3 in DNA: TGTGCCAGCAGCTTAGGACCCCCCAATGAGCAGTTCTTC.

J is TRBJ1-2 and V is TRBV7-2, with TRBD1 matching over 7 bases. This CDR3 contains 15 residues. Losses at the gene ends were 3 bases for V and 4 bases for J; bases not matched to a gene: 8. Germline-derived CDR1 and CDR2 are SGHTA and FQGNSA. In DNA, the CDR3 is TGTGCCAGCAGCTTCGACCCGGGACAGATCTATGGCTACACCTTC. Encoded protein: CASSFDPGQIYGYTF. Together with reference TRBV7-2 and TRBJ1-2, the CDR3 gives the full variable domain: GAGVSQSPSNKVTEKGKDVELRCDPISGHTALYWYRQSLGQGLEFLIYFQGNSAPDKSGLPSDRFSAERTGGSVSTLTIQRTQQEDSAVYLCASSFDPGQIYGYTFGSGTRLTVV.